The 28 T cell receptor beta chains presented below share a single source sample, sequenced in a study of T-cell memory formation after mild COVID-19. TCRdb recomputed calls from the 5' RACE reads with MiXCR, one row per CDR3 protein. The sample carries about 200,000 distinct CDR3 sequences, 9% to 10% recorded once. Sequencing used PBMCs or a T cell subset sorted from them (not recorded which). Receptors were obtained from a man aged 18 to 30 who had mild COVID-19 (a few samples of this study predate the infection). Cell type and time point are not known.

This clonotype was counted between two and nine times. CDR3 coding DNA: TGCAGTGCTAGACCCCCGGACAGGTCCTGGAATCAGCCCCAGCATTTT. Translation: CSARPPDRSWNQPQHF. The chain uses TRBV20-1 and TRBJ1-5; TRBD1 matches 7 bases. V shed 2 bases, J shed 4 bases, and the junction held 11 bases outside the gene matches. This CDR3 is built from 16 residues. Germline CDR1 is DFQATT and CDR2 is SNEGSKA (reference sequence).

In this sample, this clonotype turned up a few times. The chain carries TRBV4-1 and TRBJ2-2; 13 bases map to TRBD2. The CDR3 runs 21 residues. J was trimmed by 0 bases and V by 2 bases; bases with no gene match: 12. The germline CDR1 and CDR2 sequences are MGHRA and YSYEKL. The CDR3 DNA follows: TGCGCCAGCAGCCAAAAGCCTTTAGGACTAGCGGGGGCATCGAACACCGGGGAGCTGTTTTTT. Encoded protein: CASSQKPLGLAGASNTGELFF.

This clonotype turned up a few times. The chain links TRBV5-1 to TRBJ1-1, with TRBD1 matching over 7 bases. This CDR3 has 15 amino acids. V gave up 0 bases and J gave up 1 base; unmatched junction bases: 3. The germline gives CDR1 SGHRS, CDR2 YFSETQ. For the CDR3, the DNA is TGCGCCAGCAGCTTGGCGTACAGGGGGAACACTGAAGCTTTCTTT. Its translation is CASSLAYRGNTEAFF.

Many counts were recorded for this clonotype. The chain is built from TRBV4-3 and TRBJ2-4; D may correspond to TRBD1 or TRBD2 (5 bases each). The CDR3 has 16 amino acids. Deletions cut 4 bases from V and 2 bases from J, with 15 bases between. Per germline, CDR1 LGHNA and CDR2 YSLEER. In nucleotides, the CDR3 is TGCGCCAGCAGCCTCTTAGGATGGGGGACCAAAAACATTCAGTACTTC. It is translated as CASSLLGWGTKNIQYF.

V usage is TRBV20-1 and J usage is TRBJ1-3; tentative D call: TRBD1 (5 bases). CDR1 is DFQATT and CDR2 is SNEGSKA in the germline V gene (reference sequence). This CDR3 is 14 amino acids long. Deletions cut 4 bases from V and 0 bases from J, with 10 bases between. The chain's CDR3 is CSANGAFSGNTIYF. The CDR3 DNA reads TGCAGTGCTAACGGGGCCTTCTCTGGAAACACCATATATTTT.

This clonotype occurred a few times. The chain uses TRBV12-3 or TRBV12-4 and TRBJ2-5; 7 nucleotides align to TRBD2. With 3 bases clipped from V and 0 bases from J, the junction kept 7 bases outside the gene matches. This CDR3 has 16 residues. The DNA of the CDR3 is TGTGCCAGCAGTTTGTGGGGGGGATCGTACCAAGAGACCCAGTACTTC. Amino acid sequence: CASSLWGGSYQETQYF.

This chain joins TRBV5-5 and TRBJ2-1; D not resolved. The V end was cut by 0 bases, the J end by 7 bases, with 11 bases between. Germline assignment: CDR1 SGHKS and CDR2 YYEKEE (reference sequence). The CDR3 spans 14 residues. CDR3 protein: CASSLASPDNEQFF. CDR3 nucleotide sequence: TGTGCCAGCAGCTTGGCGTCACCGGATAATGAGCAGTTCTTC.

The chain employs TRBV5-1 and TRBJ2-3; the D gene could be TRBD1 or TRBD2 (5 bases each). Per the germline V gene, CDR1 is SGHRS and CDR2 is YFSETQ. V was pared by 4 bases and J by 5 bases, with 20 bases between. This CDR3 is built from 16 residues. CDR3 in DNA: TGCGCCAGCAGCCCCTCCTCGGGACGAAGGGGAGATACGCAGTATTTT. Encoded protein: CASSPSSGRRGDTQYF.

This clonotype was detected only a few times. The rearrangement joins TRBV5-1 to TRBJ2-1, with D maybe TRBD2 (6 bases). Germline-derived CDR1 and CDR2 are SGHRS and YFSETQ. The CDR3 runs 15 residues. Trimming took off 4 bases at V and 3 bases at J, with 14 bases between the two ends. The CDR3 is CASSTVAENYNEQFF. The DNA of the CDR3 is TGCGCCAGCAGCACCGTAGCGGAGAACTACAATGAGCAGTTCTTC. Full variable domain (missing parts from reference TRBV5-1 and TRBJ2-1): KAGVTQTPRYLIKTRGQQVTLSCSPISGHRSVSWYQQTPGQGLQFLFEYFSETQRNKGNFPGRFSGRQFSNSRSEMNVSTLELGDSALYLCASSTVAENYNEQFFGPGTRLTVL.

This chain connects TRBV29-1 to TRBJ1-1; 9 bases are a match to TRBD1. This CDR3 has 13 amino acids. The ends lost 5 bases at V and 4 bases at J; junction bases unmatched: 5. Germline values: CDR1 SQVTM, CDR2 ANQGSEA. Here the CDR3 reads CSVRQGDGTEAFF. Written as DNA, the CDR3 is TGCAGCGTTAGACAGGGGGACGGCACTGAAGCTTTCTTT.

This clonotype was seen once. This sequence joins TRBV5-1 and TRBJ2-1, with D possibly being TRBD2 (6 bases). V gave up 1 base and J gave up 2 bases, with 10 bases separating them. Looked up from germline, CDR1 is SGHRS and CDR2 is YFSETQ. The CDR3 covers 15 residues. The CDR3 nucleotides are TGCGCCAGCAGCTTGCAACCGGGGGCCTACAATGAGCAGTTCTTC. Translating it yields CASSLQPGAYNEQFF.

The V call is TRBV6-5, the J call TRBJ1-5; perhaps TRBD1 as D (5 bases). The germline V and J ends were trimmed by 2 bases and 3 bases, with 8 bases remaining between them. In germline, CDR1 is MNHEY, CDR2 SVGAGI. The CDR3 sequence is 14 residues long. The CDR3 nucleotides are TGTGCCAGCAGTTACCGGGGCATCAATCAGCCCCAGCATTTT. This codes for CASSYRGINQPQHF.

The sample holds many counts of this clonotype. This chain links TRBV20-1 with TRBJ1-5; D unclear. Germline V gives CDR1 DFQATT, CDR2 SNEGSKA (reference sequence). With 3 bases removed from V and 0 bases from J, the gap between germline ends came to 6 bases. This CDR3 is built from 13 residues. Here the CDR3 reads CSASPDSNQPQHF. The CDR3 DNA follows: TGCAGTGCTAGTCCAGATAGCAATCAGCCCCAGCATTTT.

The chain couples TRBV5-1 to TRBJ2-7; D not certain. The germline gives CDR1 SGHRS, CDR2 YFSETQ. Trimming removed 4 bases at V and 0 bases at J, with 8 bases between. The CDR3 is made up of 13 amino acids. Here the CDR3 reads CASSLTVSYEQYF. The DNA of the CDR3 is TGCGCCAGCAGCCTAACAGTCTCCTACGAGCAGTACTTC.

This clonotype was counted between two and nine times. The chain links TRBV28 to TRBJ1-2, with TRBD1 matching over 7 bases. With V trimmed by 6 bases and J by 9 bases, 10 bases remained unmatched. The CDR3 has 13 residues. Germline V lookup: CDR1 MDHEN, CDR2 SYDVKM. The CDR3 nucleotides are TGTGCCAGCAGGCCCGGACAGGTGTTTCGCTACACCTTC. Its protein product is CASRPGQVFRYTF.

This clonotype was observed many times. The chain combines TRBV11-2 with TRBJ2-1; D perhaps matches TRBD2 (6 bases). This CDR3 is 15 amino acids long. Looked up from germline, CDR1 is SGHAT and CDR2 is FQNNGV. V gave up 1 base and J gave up 4 bases, with 11 bases separating them. CDR3 DNA: TGTGCCAGCAGCTTAGGCGGGACCCCTTACAATGAGCAGTTCTTC. It is translated as CASSLGGTPYNEQFF.

This clonotype was recorded a few times. V gene TRBV3-1 combines with J gene TRBJ1-4, with TRBD1 as a possible D gene (5 bases). Germline CDR1 LGHDT, CDR2 YNNKEL (reference sequence). This CDR3 has 14 amino acids. The V gene lost 0 bases and the J gene lost 14 bases, with 16 bases spanning the gap. The CDR3 nucleotides read TGTGCCAGCAGCCAAGATTCGGGACCTGAACGGCTGTTTTTT. Its protein product is CASSQDSGPERLFF.

This clonotype showed up many times. This chain joins TRBV5-1 and TRBJ2-1, with 8 bases that match TRBD2. The CDR3 runs to 14 residues. CDR1 and CDR2 (germline): SGHRS, YFSETQ. V lost 3 bases to trimming and J lost 3 bases; unmatched junction nucleotides: 2. For the CDR3, the DNA is TGCGCCAGCAGCTCCGGGGGGGGCTACAATGAGCAGTTCTTC. This translates into CASSSGGGYNEQFF. The whole variable domain, remainder taken from reference TRBV5-1 and TRBJ2-1, is KAGVTQTPRYLIKTRGQQVTLSCSPISGHRSVSWYQQTPGQGLQFLFEYFSETQRNKGNFPGRFSGRQFSNSRSEMNVSTLELGDSALYLCASSSGGGYNEQFFGPGTRLTVL.

This clonotype was counted a few times. This chain uses TRBV20-1 with TRBJ2-7; 8 positions agree with TRBD2. CDR1 and CDR2 (germline): DFQATT, SNEGSKA (reference sequence). V lost 0 bases to trimming and J lost 3 bases; unmatched junction nucleotides: 7. The CDR3 contains 15 residues. CDR3 residues: CSARDSASGLYEQYF. The CDR3 DNA follows: TGCAGTGCTAGAGATTCGGCTAGCGGGCTCTACGAGCAGTACTTC.

Many counts were recorded for this clonotype. V and J are TRBV6-5 and TRBJ2-1; 9 nucleotides line up with TRBD1. Trimming took 6 bases from V and 9 from J; bases not matched to a gene: 12. The germline CDR1 and CDR2 sequences are MNHEY and SVGAGI. This CDR3 region has 15 residues. The CDR3 DNA is TGTGCCAGCAGCCCACGCGGGACAGGGCATCGTGAGCAGTTCTTC. This codes for CASSPRGTGHREQFF.

This clonotype was seen ten or more times. The chain carries TRBV7-2 and TRBJ1-1; the D is unclear. The length of the CDR3 is 14 residues. Germline CDR1 is SGHTA and CDR2 is FQGNSA. Between the trimmed V and J ends, which lost 5 bases and 0 bases, there was a span of 10 bases. The CDR3 sequence: CASSPFGLNTEAFF. The CDR3 bases are TGTGCCAGCAGCCCCTTCGGCTTGAACACTGAAGCTTTCTTT.

This clonotype was observed a few times. The chain joins TRBV5-4 to TRBJ2-3, with 7 bases lining up with TRBD2. Germline V lookup: CDR1 SGHNT, CDR2 YYREEE (reference sequence). V gave up 3 bases and J gave up 1 base; unmatched junction bases: 5. This CDR3 has 15 residues. CDR3 coding DNA: TGTGCCAGCAGCTCCGGGAGGTACGGCACAGATACGCAGTATTTT. Its protein product is CASSSGRYGTDTQYF. The whole variable domain, filled in from reference TRBV5-4 and TRBJ2-3, reads ETGVTQSPTHLIKTRGQQVTLRCSSQSGHNTVSWYQQALGQGPQFIFQYYREEENGRGNFPPRFSGLQFPNYSSELNVNALELDDSALYLCASSSGRYGTDTQYFGPGTRLTVL.

This clonotype was detected a few times. The chain links TRBV7-2 to TRBJ1-5; D perhaps matches TRBD1 (6 bases). The CDR3 loop spans 13 amino acids. CDR1 is SGHTA and CDR2 is FQGNSA in the germline V gene. Trimming took off 5 bases at V and 5 bases at J, with 10 bases between the two ends. As DNA, the CDR3 is TGTGCCAGCAGCCCAGGGGTCGATCAGCCCCAGCATTTT. Translated: CASSPGVDQPQHF.

At least ten counts were recorded for this clonotype. The V gene is TRBV5-1, the J gene TRBJ2-2; D may correspond to TRBD1 or TRBD2 (5 bases each). CDR1 SGHRS and CDR2 YFSETQ come from the germline V gene. This CDR3 is 15 amino acids long. V gave up 4 bases and J gave up 0 bases, with 10 bases separating them. As DNA, the CDR3 is TGCGCCAGCAGCATAGGGACCGCGAACACCGGGGAGCTGTTTTTT. Its protein product is CASSIGTANTGELFF.

This clonotype appeared once. The CDR3 ends on some other residue instead of the conserved phenylalanine or tryptophan, so this is likely a read error. The chain joins TRBV7-2 to TRBJ2-5; possibly TRBD1 for D (6 bases). The CDR3 runs to 14 residues. The germline V and J ends were trimmed by 5 bases and 7 bases, with 17 bases remaining between them. CDR1 and CDR2 from the germline V gene are SGHTA and FQGNSA. As DNA, the CDR3 is TGTGCCAGCAGCCCAAGACAGGTGGTTGGGACCCAGTACTTA. Translated, it gives CASSPRQVVGTQYL.

The CDR3: CAWSARGPQHF. CDR3 nucleotide sequence: TGTGCCTGGAGTGCTCGCGGGCCCCAGCATTTT. The chain couples TRBV30 to TRBJ1-5; no clear D. V was shortened by 1 base and J by 9 bases, with 7 bases between the two germline ends. Germline CDR1 and CDR2: GTSNPN and SVGIG (reference sequence). CDR3 length equals 11 residues. The entire variable domain, with the rest obtained from reference TRBV30 and TRBJ1-5, is as follows: SQTIHQWPATLVQPVGSPLSLECTVEGTSNPNLYWYRQAAGRGLQLLFYSVGIGQISSEVPQNLSASRPQDRQFILSSKKLLLSDSGFYLCAWSARGPQHFGDGTRLSIL.

This clonotype occurred a few times. This chain connects TRBV3-1 to TRBJ2-5; the D call may be TRBD1 or TRBD2 (5 bases each). The CDR3 contains 14 residues. Trimming left V 1 base short and J 2 bases short, with 8 bases between. Looked up from germline, CDR1 is LGHDT and CDR2 is YNNKEL (reference sequence). The CDR3: CASSQGDGQETQYF. The CDR3 DNA is TGTGCCAGCAGCCAAGGGGACGGTCAAGAGACCCAGTACTTC.

The rearrangement joins TRBV5-1 to TRBJ2-5; 8 nucleotides match TRBD2. The CDR3 has 14 residues. Germline V gene sequence: CDR1 SGHRS, CDR2 YFSETQ. With V trimmed by 0 bases and J by 5 bases, 3 bases remained unmatched. CDR3 sequence (DNA): TGCGCCAGCAGCTTGGGCAGCGGGAGTGAGACCCAGTACTTC. It codes for CASSLGSGSETQYF.